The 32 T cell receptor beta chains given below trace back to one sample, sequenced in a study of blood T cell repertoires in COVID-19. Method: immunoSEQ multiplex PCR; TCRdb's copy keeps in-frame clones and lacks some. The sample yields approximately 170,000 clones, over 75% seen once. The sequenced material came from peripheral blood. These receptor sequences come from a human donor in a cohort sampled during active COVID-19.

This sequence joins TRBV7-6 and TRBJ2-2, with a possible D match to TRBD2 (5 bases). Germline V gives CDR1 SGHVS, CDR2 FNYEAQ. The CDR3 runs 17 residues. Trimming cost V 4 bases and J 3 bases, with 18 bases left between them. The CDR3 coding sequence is TGTGCCAGCAGCTCGCAACTCCCTGAGGGTGACACCGGGGAGCTGTTTTTT. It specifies CASSSQLPEGDTGELFF.

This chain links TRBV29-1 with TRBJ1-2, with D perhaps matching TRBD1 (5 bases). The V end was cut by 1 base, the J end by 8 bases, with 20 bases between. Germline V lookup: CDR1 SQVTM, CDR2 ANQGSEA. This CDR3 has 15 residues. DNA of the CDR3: TGCAGCGTTGAAGTTACGCAGTTACAGGTCAGCGGCTACACCTTC. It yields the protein CSVEVTQLQVSGYTF.

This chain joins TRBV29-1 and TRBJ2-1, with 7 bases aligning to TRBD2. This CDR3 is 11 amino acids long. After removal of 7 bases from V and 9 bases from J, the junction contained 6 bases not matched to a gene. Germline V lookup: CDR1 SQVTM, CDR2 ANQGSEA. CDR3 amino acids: CSAGREAEQFF. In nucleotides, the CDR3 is TGCAGCGCTGGCCGGGAGGCTGAGCAGTTCTTC.

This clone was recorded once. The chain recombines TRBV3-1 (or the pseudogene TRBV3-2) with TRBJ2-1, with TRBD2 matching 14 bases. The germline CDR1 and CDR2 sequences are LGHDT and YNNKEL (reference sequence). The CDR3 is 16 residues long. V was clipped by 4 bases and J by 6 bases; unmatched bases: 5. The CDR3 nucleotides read TGTGCCAGCAGCCCGATCGGGACTAGCGGGAGCAATGAGCAGTTCTTC. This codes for CASSPIGTSGSNEQFF.

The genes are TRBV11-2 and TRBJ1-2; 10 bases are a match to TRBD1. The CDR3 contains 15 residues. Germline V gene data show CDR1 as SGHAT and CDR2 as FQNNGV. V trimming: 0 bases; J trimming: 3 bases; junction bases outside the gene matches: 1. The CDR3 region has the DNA TGTGCCAGCAGCTTAGACGGGACAGGGGACTATGGCTACACCTTC. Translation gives CASSLDGTGDYGYTF. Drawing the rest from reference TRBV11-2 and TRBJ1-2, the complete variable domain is EAGVAQSPRYKIIEKRQSVAFWCNPISGHATLYWYQQILGQGPKLLIQFQNNGVVDDSQLPKDRFSAERLKGVDSTLKIQPAKLEDSAVYLCASSLDGTGDYGYTFGSGTRLTVV.

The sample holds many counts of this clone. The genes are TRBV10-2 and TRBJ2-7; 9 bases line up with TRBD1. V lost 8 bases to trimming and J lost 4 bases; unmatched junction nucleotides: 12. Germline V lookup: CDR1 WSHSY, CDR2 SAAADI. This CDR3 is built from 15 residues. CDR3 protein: CASVSVGTGMYEQYF. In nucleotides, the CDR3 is TGCGCCAGCGTATCGGTCGGGACAGGGATGTACGAGCAGTACTTC.

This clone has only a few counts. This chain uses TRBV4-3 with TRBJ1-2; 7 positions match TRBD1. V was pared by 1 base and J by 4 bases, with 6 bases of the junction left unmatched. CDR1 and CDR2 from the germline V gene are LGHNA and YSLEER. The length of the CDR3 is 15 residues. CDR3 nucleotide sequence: TGCGCCAGCAGCCAAGGAACCGGGACAGTCTATGGCTACACCTTC. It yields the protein CASSQGTGTVYGYTF.

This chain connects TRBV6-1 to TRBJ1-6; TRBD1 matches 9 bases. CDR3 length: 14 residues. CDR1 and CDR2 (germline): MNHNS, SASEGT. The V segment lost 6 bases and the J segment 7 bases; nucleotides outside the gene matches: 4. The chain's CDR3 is CASSPGTGNSPLHF. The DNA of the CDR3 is TGTGCCAGCAGCCCCGGGACAGGGAATTCACCCCTCCACTTT.

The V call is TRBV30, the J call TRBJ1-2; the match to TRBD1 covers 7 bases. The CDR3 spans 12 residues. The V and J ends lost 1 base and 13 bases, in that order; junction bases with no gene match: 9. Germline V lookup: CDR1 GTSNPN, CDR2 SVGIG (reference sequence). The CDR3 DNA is TGTGCCTGGAGTGCCCAACAGGGGCCCTGCACCTTC. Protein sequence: CAWSAQQGPCTF.

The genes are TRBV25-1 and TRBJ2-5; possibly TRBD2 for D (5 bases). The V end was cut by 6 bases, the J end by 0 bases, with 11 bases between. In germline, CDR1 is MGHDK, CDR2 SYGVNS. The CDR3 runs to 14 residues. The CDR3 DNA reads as TGTGCCAGCAGCCACACTAGGTACCAAGAGACCCAGTACTTC. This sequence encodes CASSHTRYQETQYF.

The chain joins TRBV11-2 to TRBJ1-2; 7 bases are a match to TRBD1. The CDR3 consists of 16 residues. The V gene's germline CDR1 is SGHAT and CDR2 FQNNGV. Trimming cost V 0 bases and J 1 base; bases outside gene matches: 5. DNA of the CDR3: TGTGCCAGCAGCTTAGACCGGGACAGATTTAACTATGGCTACACCTTC. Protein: CASSLDRDRFNYGYTF.

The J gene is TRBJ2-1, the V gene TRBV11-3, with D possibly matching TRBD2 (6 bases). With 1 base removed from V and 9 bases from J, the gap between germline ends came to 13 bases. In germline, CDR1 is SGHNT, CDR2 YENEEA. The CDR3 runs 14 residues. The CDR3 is CASSLGGGNIEQFF. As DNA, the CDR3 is TGTGCCAGCAGCTTAGGAGGCGGGAATATTGAGCAGTTCTTC.

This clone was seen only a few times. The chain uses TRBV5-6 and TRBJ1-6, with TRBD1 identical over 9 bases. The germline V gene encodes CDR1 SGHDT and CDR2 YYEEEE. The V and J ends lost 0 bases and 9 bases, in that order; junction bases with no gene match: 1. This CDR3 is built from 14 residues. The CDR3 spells CASSLGDRVSPLHF. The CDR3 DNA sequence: TGTGCCAGCAGCTTGGGGGACAGGGTTTCACCCCTCCACTTT.

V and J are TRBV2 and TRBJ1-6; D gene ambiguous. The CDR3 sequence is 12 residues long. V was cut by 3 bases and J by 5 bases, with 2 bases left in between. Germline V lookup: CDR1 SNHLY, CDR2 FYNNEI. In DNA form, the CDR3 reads TGTGCCAGCAGTGACGATAATTCACCCCTCCACTTT. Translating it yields CASSDDNSPLHF.

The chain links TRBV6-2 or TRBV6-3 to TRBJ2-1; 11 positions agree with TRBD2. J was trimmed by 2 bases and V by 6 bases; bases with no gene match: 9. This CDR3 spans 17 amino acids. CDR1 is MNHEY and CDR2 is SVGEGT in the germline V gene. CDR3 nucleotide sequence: TGTGCCAGCAGCCCATTGGGACTAGCGGACCCCTACAATGAGCAGTTCTTC. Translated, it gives CASSPLGLADPYNEQFF.

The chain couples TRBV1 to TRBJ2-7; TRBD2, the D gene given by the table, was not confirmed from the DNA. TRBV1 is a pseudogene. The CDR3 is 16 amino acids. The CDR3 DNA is TGCACCAGCAGCCTTCAGAGTAGCGGAAGCTCCTACGAGCAGTACTTC. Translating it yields CTSSLQSSGSSYEQYF.

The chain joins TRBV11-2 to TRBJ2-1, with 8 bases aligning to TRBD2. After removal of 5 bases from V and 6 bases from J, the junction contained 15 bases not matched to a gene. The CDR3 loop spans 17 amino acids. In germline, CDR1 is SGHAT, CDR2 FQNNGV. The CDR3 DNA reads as TGTGCCAGCAGCCAAATGTGGAGCGGGAGTTTTTTCAATGAGCAGTTCTTC. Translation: CASSQMWSGSFFNEQFF.

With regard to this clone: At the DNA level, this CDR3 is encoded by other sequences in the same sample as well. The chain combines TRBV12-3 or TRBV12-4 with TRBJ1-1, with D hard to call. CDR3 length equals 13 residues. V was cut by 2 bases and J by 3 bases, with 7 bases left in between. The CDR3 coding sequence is TGTGCCAGCAGTTTATTGGGAGACACTGAAGCTTTCTTT. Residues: CASSLLGDTEAFF.

CDR3 region: CASSEAGGPGEQFF. The CDR3, as DNA: TGTGCCAGTAGTGAGGCGGGGGGGCCGGGTGAGCAGTTCTTC. V and J are TRBV19 and TRBJ2-1; 9 bases map to TRBD2. The CDR3 has 14 amino acids. V gave up 5 bases and J gave up 9 bases; unmatched junction bases: 8. Germline values: CDR1 LNHDA, CDR2 SQIVND (reference sequence).

For the CDR3, the DNA is TGTGCCAGCGGAAGGGAGGCCGGCAGCCCTAGCCATGGCTACACCTTC. Translating gives CASGREAGSPSHGYTF. The V gene is TRBV6-4, the J gene TRBJ1-2; D uncertain. The CDR3 has 16 residues. Germline CDR1 reads MRHNA; CDR2 reads SNTAGT. V dropped 8 bases and J dropped 6 bases, with 25 bases sitting between them.

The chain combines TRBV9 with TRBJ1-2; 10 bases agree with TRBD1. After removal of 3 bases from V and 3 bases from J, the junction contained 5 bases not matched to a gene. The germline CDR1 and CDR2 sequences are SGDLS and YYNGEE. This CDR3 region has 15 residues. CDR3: CASSAGTGVYYGYTF. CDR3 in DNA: TGTGCCAGCAGCGCTGGGACAGGGGTTTACTATGGCTACACCTTC. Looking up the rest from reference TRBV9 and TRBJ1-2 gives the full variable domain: DSGVTQTPKHLITATGQRVTLRCSPRSGDLSVYWYQQSLDQGLQFLIQYYNGEERAKGNILERFSAQQFPDLHSELNLSSLELGDSALYFCASSAGTGVYYGYTFGSGTRLTVV.

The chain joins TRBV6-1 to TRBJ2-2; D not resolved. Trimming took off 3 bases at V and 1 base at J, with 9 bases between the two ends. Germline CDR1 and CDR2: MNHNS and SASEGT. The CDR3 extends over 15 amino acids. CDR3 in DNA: TGTGCCAGCAGTGAGATGGCAGGGAACACCGGGGAGCTGTTTTTT. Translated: CASSEMAGNTGELFF.

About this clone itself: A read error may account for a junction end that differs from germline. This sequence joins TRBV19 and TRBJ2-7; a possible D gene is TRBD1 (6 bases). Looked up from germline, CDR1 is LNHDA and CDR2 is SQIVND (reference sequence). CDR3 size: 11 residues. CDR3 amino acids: CANSSRGEQYF. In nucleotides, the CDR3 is TGTGCCAATAGTTCGAGGGGGGAGCAGTACTTC.

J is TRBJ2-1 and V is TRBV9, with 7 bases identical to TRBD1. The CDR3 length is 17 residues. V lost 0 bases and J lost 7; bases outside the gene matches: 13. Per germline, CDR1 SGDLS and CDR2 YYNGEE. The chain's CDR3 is CASSVGPSGRGTNEQFF. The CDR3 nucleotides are TGTGCCAGCAGCGTAGGGCCTTCTGGCAGGGGGACGAATGAGCAGTTCTTC.

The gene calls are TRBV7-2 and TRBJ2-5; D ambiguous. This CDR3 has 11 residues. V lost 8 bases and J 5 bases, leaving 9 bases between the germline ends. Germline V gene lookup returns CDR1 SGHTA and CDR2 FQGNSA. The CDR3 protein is CASVSRETQYF. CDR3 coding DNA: TGTGCCAGCGTATCCCGGGAGACCCAGTACTTC.

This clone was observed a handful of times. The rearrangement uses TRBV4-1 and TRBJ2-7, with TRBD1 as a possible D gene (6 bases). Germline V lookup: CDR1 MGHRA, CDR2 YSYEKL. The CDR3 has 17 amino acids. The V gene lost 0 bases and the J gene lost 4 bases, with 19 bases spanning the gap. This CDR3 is CASSQDLAGAQGYEQYF. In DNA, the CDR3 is TGCGCCAGCAGCCAAGATTTGGCAGGGGCTCAAGGATACGAGCAGTACTTC.

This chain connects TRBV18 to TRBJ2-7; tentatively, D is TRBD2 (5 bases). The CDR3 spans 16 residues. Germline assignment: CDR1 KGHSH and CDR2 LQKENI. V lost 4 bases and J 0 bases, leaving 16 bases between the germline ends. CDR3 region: CASSLEGASSSYEQYF. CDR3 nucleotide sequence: TGTGCCAGCTCACTAGAGGGCGCCTCTAGCTCCTACGAGCAGTACTTC.

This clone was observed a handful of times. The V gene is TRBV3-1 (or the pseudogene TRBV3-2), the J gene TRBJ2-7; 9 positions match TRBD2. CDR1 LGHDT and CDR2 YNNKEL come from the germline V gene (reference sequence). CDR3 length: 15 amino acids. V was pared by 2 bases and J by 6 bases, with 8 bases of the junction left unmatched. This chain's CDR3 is CASSQFAGGPLEQYF. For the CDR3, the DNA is TGTGCCAGCAGCCAATTCGCGGGAGGGCCCCTCGAGCAGTACTTC.

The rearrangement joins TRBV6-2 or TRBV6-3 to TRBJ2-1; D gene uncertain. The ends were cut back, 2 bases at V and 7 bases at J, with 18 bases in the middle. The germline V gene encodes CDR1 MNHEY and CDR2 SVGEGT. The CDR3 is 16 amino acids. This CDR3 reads CASSYPKSPGGNEQFF. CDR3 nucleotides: TGTGCCAGCAGTTACCCCAAAAGCCCCGGCGGAAATGAGCAGTTCTTC.

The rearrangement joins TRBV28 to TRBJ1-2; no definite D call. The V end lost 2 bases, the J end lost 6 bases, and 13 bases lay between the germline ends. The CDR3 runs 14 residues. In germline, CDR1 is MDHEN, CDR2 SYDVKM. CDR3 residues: CASSLSSGDNGYTF. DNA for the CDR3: TGTGCCAGCAGTTTAAGCAGTGGAGATAATGGCTACACCTTC.

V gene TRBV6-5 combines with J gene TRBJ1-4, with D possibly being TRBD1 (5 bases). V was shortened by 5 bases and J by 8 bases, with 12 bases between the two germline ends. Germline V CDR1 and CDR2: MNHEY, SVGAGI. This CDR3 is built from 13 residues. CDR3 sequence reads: CASSPLRGEKLFF. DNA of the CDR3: TGTGCCAGCAGTCCCCTCCGGGGGGAAAAACTGTTTTTT.

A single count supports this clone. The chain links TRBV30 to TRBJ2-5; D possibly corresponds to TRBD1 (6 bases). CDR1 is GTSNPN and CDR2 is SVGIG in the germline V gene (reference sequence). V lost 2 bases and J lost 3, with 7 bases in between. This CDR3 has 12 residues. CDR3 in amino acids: CAWSTGKETQYF. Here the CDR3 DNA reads TGTGCCTGGAGTACAGGGAAAGAGACCCAGTACTTC.